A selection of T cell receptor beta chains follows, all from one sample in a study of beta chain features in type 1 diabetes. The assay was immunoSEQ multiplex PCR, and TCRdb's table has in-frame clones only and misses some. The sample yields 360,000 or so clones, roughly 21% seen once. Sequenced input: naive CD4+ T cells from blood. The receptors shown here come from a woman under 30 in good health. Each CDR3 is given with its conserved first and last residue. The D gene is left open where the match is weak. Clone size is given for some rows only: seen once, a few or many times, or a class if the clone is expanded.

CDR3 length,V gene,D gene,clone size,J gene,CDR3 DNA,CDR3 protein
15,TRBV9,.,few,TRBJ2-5,TGTGCCAGCAGCGTTAGCCCCCATGGGCAAGAGACCCAGTACTTC,CASSVSPHGQETQYF
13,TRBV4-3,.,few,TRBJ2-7,TGCGCCAGCAGCTCCGAGACAGGCTTCGAGCAGTACTTC,CASSSETGFEQYF
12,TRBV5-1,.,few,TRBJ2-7,TGCGCCAGCAGCTTGGAGCCCTACGAGCAGTACTTC,CASSLEPYEQYF
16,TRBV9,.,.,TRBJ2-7,TGTGCCAGCAGCGCTCCCGGGACAACTCTTACCAACGAGCAGTACTTC,CASSAPGTTLTNEQYF
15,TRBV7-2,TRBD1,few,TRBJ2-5,TGTGCCAGCAGCTTACATACAGGGGGCCAAGAGACCCAGTACTTC,CASSLHTGGQETQYF
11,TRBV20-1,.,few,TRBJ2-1,TGCAGTGCTAGGGGCAGCAATGAGCAGTTCTTC,CSARGSNEQFF
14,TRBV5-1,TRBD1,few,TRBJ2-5,TGCGCCAGCAGCTCCGGGACAGGGGTAGAGACCCAGTACTTC,CASSSGTGVETQYF
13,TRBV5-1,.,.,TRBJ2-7,TGCGCCAGCAGCTTGGTTACAGGTTACGAGCAGTACTTC,CASSLVTGYEQYF
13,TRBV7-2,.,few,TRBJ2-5,TGTGCCAGCAGCTTCCGGGACACCGTCCCCCAGTACTTC,CASSFRDTVPQYF
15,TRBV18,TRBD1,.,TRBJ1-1,TGTGCCAGCTCACTTGGGACAGGGGGGAACACTGAAGCTTTCTTT,CASSLGTGGNTEAFF
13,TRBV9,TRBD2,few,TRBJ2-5,TGTGCCAGCAGCGGGACTAGTCAAGAGACCCAGTACTTC,CASSGTSQETQYF
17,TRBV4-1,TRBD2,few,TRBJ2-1,TGCGCCAGCAGCCAACCATTAGCGGGATCAATCTACAATGAGCAGTTCTTC,CASSQPLAGSIYNEQFF
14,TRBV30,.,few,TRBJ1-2,TGTGCCTGGAGGGATGGAGGACTTCCCTATGGCTACACCTTC,CAWRDGGLPYGYTF
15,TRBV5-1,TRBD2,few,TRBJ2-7,TGCGCCAGCAGCTTGGCGATAGCGGGGTCCTACGAGCAGTACTTC,CASSLAIAGSYEQYF
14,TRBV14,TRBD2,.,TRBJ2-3,TGTGCCAGCAGCCCCAGGACTAGACCAGATACGCAGTATTTT,CASSPRTRPDTQYF
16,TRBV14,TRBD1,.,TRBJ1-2,TGTGCCAGCAGCAACATCCCGGGACAGGACCCTTATGGCTACACCTTC,CASSNIPGQDPYGYTF
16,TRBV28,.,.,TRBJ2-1,TGTGCCAGCAGTTCGGAGTCTGCGGGAAAGGACAATGAGCAGTTCTTC,CASSSESAGKDNEQFF
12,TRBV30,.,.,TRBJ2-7,TGTGCCTGGAGGGGGGGAGGCTACGAGCAGTACTTC,CAWRGGGYEQYF
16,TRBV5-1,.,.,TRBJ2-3,TGCGCCAGCAGCTTGACCGTGGGGGCGCACTCAGATACGCAGTATTTT,CASSLTVGAHSDTQYF
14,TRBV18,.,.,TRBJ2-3,TGTGCCAGCTCACCATATGTGGCGGGAGATACGCAGTATTTT,CASSPYVAGDTQYF
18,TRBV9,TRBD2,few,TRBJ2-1,TGTGCCAGCAGCGGGCCACTAGGGCTAGCGGGAGACCACAATGAGCAGTTCTTC,CASSGPLGLAGDHNEQFF
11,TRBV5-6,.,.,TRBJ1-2,TGTGCCAGCAGCTCTAGTGGTGGCTACACCTTC,CASSSSGGYTF
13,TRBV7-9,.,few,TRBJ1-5,TGTGCCAGCAGCACAGGGAATGGACAGCCCCAGCATTTT,CASSTGNGQPQHF
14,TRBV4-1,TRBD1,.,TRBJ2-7,TGCGCCAGCAGCCCCGGGACAGGGGGGGACGAGCAGTACTTC,CASSPGTGGDEQYF
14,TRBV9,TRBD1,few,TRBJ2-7,TGTGCCAGCAGCGGCCGGGACAGGGGCAACGAGCAGTACTTC,CASSGRDRGNEQYF
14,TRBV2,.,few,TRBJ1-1,TGTGCCAGCAGTCTTACACAGGGGAACACTGAAGCTTTCTTT,CASSLTQGNTEAFF
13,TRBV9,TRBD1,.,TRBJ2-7,TGTGCCAGCAGCGAGGGACAGGGATACGAGCAGTACTTC,CASSEGQGYEQYF
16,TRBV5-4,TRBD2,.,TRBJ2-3,TGTGCCAGCAGTTCCGAGTCAGCGGGGGGCCTAGATACGCAGTATTTT,CASSSESAGGLDTQYF
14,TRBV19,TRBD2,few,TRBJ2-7,TGTGCCAGTAGTGTCGGGACTACCTTCGAGGAGCAGTACTTC,CASSVGTTFEEQYF
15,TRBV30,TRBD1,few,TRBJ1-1,TGTGCCTGGAGTTTCCTCGGACAGGGGCGACCTGAAGCTTTCTTT,CAWSFLGQGRPEAFF
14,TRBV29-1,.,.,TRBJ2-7,TGCAGCGTAGCCAGGGGCCTAAGCTCCTACGAGCAGTACTTC,CSVARGLSSYEQYF
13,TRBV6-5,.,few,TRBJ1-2,TGTGCCAGCAGTTGGTCAGGGGAAGGAGGCTACACCTTC,CASSWSGEGGYTF
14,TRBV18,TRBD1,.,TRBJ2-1,TGTGCCAGCTCCCCGGGGACAGGGATCAATGAGCAGTTCTTC,CASSPGTGINEQFF
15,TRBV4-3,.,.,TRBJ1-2,TGCGCCAGCAGCCAAGAACTGGGGGCGGATGAGGGCTACACCTTC,CASSQELGADEGYTF
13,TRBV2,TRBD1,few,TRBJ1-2,TGTGCCAGCAGTGAAGGACAGGGTTATGGCTACACCTTC,CASSEGQGYGYTF
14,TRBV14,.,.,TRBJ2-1,TGTGCCAGCAGTCACTCAGGGGGGCCCAATGAGCAGTTCTTC,CASSHSGGPNEQFF
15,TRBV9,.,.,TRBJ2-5,TGTGCCAGCAGCGTAGACCCGGGTCCCCAAGAGACCCAGTACTTC,CASSVDPGPQETQYF
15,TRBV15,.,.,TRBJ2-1,TGTGCCACCAGCAGGGACTTGGGACTTATCAATGAGCAGTTCTTC,CATSRDLGLINEQFF
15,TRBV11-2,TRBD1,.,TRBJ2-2,TGTGCCAGCAGAGTAGCAGGGGGGAACACCGGGGAGCTGTTTTTT,CASRVAGGNTGELFF
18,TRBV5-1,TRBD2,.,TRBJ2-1,TGCGCCAGCAGCTTGGTAGGAGCGGGAGGCCTCCGTTACAATGAGCAGTTCTTC,CASSLVGAGGLRYNEQFF
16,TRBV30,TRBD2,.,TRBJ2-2,TGTGCCTGGAGGCTCCTAGCGGGGGGGCCCACCGGGGAGCTGTTTTTT,CAWRLLAGGPTGELFF
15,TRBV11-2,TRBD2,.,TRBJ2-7,TGTGCCAGCACCCTCGGACTAGCGGGGGCCTACGAGCAGTACTTC,CASTLGLAGAYEQYF
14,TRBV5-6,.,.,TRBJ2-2,TGTGCCAGCAGCTTGACAGGTTCCACCGGGGAGCTGTTTTTT,CASSLTGSTGELFF
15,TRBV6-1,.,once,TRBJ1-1,TGTGCCAGCAGACCCTACCCGACAGGGAACACTGAAGCTTTCTTT,CASRPYPTGNTEAFF
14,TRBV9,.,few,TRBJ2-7,TGTGCCAGCAGCTTCCGACAGAGCTCCTACGAGCAGTACTTC,CASSFRQSSYEQYF
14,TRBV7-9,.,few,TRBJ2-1,TGTGCCAGCAGCTTGGGGGGTTCCTACAATGAGCAGTTCTTC,CASSLGGSYNEQFF
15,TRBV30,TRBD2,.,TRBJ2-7,TGTGCCTGGATGAAGGGGACTAGCGGGAGCTACGAGCAGTACTTC,CAWMKGTSGSYEQYF
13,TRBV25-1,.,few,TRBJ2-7,TGTGCCAGCAGTGAAGTGGGGAGGTACGAGCAGTACTTC,CASSEVGRYEQYF
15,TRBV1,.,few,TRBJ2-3,TGCACCAGCAGCCAAGATCCCCAGAACACAGATACGCAGTATTTT,CTSSQDPQNTDTQYF
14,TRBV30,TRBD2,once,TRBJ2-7,TGTGCCTGGAGTGTCGGGGGGGCATCCTACGAGCAGTACTTC,CAWSVGGASYEQYF
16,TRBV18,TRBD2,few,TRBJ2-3,TGTGCCAGCTCACAGGGGTCGCTAGCGGGAGCAGATACGCAGTATTTT,CASSQGSLAGADTQYF
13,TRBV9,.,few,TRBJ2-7,TGTGCCAGCAGCGTCAAGTTGGGCAGCGAGCAGTACTTC,CASSVKLGSEQYF
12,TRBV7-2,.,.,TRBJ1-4,TGTGCCAGCAGCCCCCAGGGTGAAAAACTGTTTTTT,CASSPQGEKLFF
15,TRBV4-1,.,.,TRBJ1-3,TGCGCCAGCAGCCCTCGGACAATCTCTGGAAACACCATATATTTT,CASSPRTISGNTIYF
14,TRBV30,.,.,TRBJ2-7,TGTGCCTGGGCCATAGGGGGTAGCTCCTACGAGCAGTACTTC,CAWAIGGSSYEQYF